The source of this T cell receptor (beta chain) is a study of cytomegalovirus exposure and HLA in healthy donors. The study ran its PCR with 60 Vbeta and 13 Jbeta primers. Some clones are missing from TCRdb's copy, which holds only in-frame ones; the method was immunoSEQ multiplex PCR. The data contain 200,000 to 250,000 clones, roughly 90% of them singletons. Germline CDR1 and CDR2: SQVTM and ANQGSEA. V gave up 4 bases and J gave up 2 bases, with 9 bases separating them. The CDR3 contains 12 residues. The specimen was PBMCs. The rearrangement links TRBV29-1 to TRBJ2-7; TRBD1 might be the D (6 bases). This receptor was identified in a woman between 18 and 29 years old in good health and CMV-seronegative. CDR3 DNA sequence: TGCAGCGTTGTACAGGGCGCCTACGAGCAGTACTTC. This sequence encodes CSVVQGAYEQYF.